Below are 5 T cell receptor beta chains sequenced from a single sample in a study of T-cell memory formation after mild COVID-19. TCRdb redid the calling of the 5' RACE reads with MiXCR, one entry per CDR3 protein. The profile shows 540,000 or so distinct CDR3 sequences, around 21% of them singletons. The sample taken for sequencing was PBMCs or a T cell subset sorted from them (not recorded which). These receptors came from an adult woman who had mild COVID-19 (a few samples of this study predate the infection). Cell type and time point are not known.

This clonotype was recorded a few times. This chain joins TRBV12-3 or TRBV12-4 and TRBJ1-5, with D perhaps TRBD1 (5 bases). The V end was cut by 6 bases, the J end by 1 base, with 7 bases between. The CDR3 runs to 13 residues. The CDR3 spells CASRRGSNQPQHF. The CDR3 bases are TGTGCCAGCAGGCGGGGCAGCAATCAGCCCCAGCATTTT.

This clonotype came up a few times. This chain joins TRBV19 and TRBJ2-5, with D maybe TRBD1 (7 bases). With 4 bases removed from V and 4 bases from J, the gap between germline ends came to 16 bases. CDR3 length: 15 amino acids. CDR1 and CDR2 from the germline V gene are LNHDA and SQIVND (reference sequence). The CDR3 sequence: CASSTSGGGGETQYF. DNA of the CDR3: TGTGCCAGTAGTACATCAGGGGGAGGAGGAGAGACCCAGTACTTC.

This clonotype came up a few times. CDR3 nucleotide sequence: TGTGCCAGCAGCCACCGGGACAGGGACTATGGCTACACCTTC. Its translation: CASSHRDRDYGYTF. J is TRBJ1-2 and V is TRBV7-9; 9 bases align to TRBD1. The germline CDR1 and CDR2 sequences are SEHNR and FQNEAQ (reference sequence). The V gene end was trimmed by 5 bases and the J gene end by 3 bases; junction bases not matched to a gene: 4. This CDR3 is built from 14 residues.

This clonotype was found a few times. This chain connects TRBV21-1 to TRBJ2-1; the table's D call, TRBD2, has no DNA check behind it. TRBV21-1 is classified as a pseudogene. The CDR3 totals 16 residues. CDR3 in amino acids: CASSKRTAAPEVEQFF. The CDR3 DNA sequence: TGTGCCAGCAGCAAAAGGACAGCCGCTCCCGAGGTTGAGCAGTTCTTC.

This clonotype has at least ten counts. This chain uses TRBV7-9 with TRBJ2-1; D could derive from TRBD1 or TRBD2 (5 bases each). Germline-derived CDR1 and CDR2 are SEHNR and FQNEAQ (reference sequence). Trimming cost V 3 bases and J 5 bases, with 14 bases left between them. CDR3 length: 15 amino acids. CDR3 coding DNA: TGTGCCAGCAGCTTCATCCGGGACGCGCACAATGAGCAGTTCTTC. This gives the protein CASSFIRDAHNEQFF.